This T cell receptor (beta chain) was recorded in a study of blood T cell repertoires in COVID-19. About the study: Specimens from acute and convalescent COVID-19 originated in the United States, Italy and Spain. Sources were T cells, B-cell-depleted T cells, or PBMCs; the material itself was cDNA or gDNA.

As processed by the authors: The authors estimated nucleated cell counts from reference gene primer amplification. Profiled with immunoSEQ multiplex PCR; TCRdb holds only in-frame clones, not every one. V and J calls and clone size are as listed in that table; D and trimming were resolved from the DNA. Seen here are approximately 210,000 clones, 86% observed once, and the top ten hold 0.7% to 0.85%. The germline gives CDR1 GTSNPN, CDR2 SVGIG (reference sequence). The CDR3 spans 14 residues. V was cut by 4 bases and J by 5 bases, with 12 bases left in between. The sequence came from a woman in her seventies with acute or convalescent COVID-19. The V call is TRBV30, the J call TRBJ1-6; TRBD1 is a possible D gene (5 bases). Sequencing was carried out using peripheral blood. The CDR3 DNA sequence: TGTGCCTGGAAGGCAGGGCAGAATAATTCACCCCTCCACTTT. The encoded protein is CAWKAGQNNSPLHF.